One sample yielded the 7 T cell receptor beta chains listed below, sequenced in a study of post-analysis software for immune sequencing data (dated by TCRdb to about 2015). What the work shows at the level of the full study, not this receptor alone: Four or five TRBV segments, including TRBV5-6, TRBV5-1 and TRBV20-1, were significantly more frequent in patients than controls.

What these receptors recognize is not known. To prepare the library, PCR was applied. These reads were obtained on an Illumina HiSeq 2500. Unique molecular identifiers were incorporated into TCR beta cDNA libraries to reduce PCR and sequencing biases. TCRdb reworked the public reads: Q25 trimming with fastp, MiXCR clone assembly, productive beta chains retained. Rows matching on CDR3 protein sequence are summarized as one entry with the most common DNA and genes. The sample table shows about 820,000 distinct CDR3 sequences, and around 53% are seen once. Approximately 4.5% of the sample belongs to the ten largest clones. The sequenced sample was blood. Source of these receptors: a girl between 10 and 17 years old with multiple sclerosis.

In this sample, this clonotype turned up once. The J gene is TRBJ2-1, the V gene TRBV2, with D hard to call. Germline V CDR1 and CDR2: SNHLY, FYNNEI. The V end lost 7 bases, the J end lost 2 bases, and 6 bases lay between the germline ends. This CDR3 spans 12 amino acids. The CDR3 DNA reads TGTGCCAGCACGGGTCCCTACAATGAGCAGTTCTTC. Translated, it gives CASTGPYNEQFF.

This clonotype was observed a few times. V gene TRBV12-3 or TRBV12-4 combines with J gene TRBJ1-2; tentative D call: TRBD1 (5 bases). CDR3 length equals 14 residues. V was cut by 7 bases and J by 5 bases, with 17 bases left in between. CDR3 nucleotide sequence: TGTGCCAGCACCCGGGGGTCATCGGGGTATGGCTACACCTTC. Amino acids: CASTRGSSGYGYTF.

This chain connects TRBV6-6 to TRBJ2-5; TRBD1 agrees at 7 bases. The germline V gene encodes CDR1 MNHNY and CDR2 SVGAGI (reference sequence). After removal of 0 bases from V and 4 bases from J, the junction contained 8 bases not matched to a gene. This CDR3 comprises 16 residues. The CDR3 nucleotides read TGTGCCAGCAGTTACTCTGCAGGGGGTTTACGAGAGACCCAGTACTTC. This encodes CASSYSAGGLRETQYF.

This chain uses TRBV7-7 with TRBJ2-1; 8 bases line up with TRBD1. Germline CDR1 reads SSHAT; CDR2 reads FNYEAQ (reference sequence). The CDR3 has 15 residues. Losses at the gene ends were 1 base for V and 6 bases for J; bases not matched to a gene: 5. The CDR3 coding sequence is TGTGCCAGCAGCTTAGACGTAGGGACAGGCAATGAGCAGTTCTTC. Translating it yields CASSLDVGTGNEQFF. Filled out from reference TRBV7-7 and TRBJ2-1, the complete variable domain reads GAGVSQSPRYKVTKRGQDVTLRCDPISSHATLYWYQQALGQGPEFLTYFNYEAQPDKSGLPSDRFSAERPEGSISTLTIQRTEQRDSAMYRCASSLDVGTGNEQFFGPGTRLTVL.

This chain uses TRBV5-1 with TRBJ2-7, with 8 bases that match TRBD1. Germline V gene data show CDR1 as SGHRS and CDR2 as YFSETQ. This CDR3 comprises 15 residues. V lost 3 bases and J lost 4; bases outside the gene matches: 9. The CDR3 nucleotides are TGCGCCAGCAGCTCTGCCCCGGGACAGGAGTACGAGCAGTACTTC. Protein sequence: CASSSAPGQEYEQYF.

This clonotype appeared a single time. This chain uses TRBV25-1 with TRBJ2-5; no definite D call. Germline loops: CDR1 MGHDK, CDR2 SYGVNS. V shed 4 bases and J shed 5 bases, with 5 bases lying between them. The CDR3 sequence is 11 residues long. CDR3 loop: CASSALETQYF. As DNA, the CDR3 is TGTGCCAGCAGTGCCCTGGAGACCCAGTACTTC.

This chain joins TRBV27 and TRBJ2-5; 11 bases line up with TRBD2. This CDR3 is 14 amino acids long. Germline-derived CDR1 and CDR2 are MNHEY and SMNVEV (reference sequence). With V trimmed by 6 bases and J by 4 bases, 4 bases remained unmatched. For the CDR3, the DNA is TGTGCCAGCAGCGACGGGACTAGCGGAGAGACCCAGTACTTC. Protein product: CASSDGTSGETQYF.